This paragraph reports one T cell receptor beta chain. Its antigen is still unknown. These data originate in a study of graft-versus-host responses after intestinal transplantation. Turning to the study itself: Induction with anti-thymocyte globulin, then tacrolimus and steroids for roughly 3 years, was given to all recipients. Whole-study results and caveats: There were GvH clones found in recipient marrow, and some of them appeared first in ileum or blood. Levels of circulating GvH clones at their peak were associated with early post-transplant HvG declines. The presence of high graft-versus-host to host-versus-graft clonal ratios in allografts characterized patients with graft-donor T cell macrochimerism.

This CDR3 contains 11 residues. The V end was cut by 10 bases, the J end by 2 bases, with 8 bases between. Germline CDR1 and CDR2: MDHEN and SYDVKM. TCRdb keeps only in-frame clones here, not all; method: immunoSEQ multiplex PCR. The sample includes about 51,000 clones, more than 70% seen only once; the top ten take approximately 0.56%. The sequence was obtained from a human donor who was the organ donor for an intestinal transplant. Sequencing used unstimulated CD4+ T cells sorted from spleen or lymph node cells, obtained before transplant. The chain is built from TRBV28 and TRBJ1-2, with a possible D match to TRBD1 (5 bases). The CDR3 coding sequence is TGTGCCATTCAGGGCAACTATGGCTACACCTTC. Protein sequence: CAIQGNYGYTF.